This entry is about one TCR beta chain. This table comes from immunoSEQ multiplex PCR, and its TCRdb copy is limited to in-frame clones, with some not included. The sample carries about 160,000 clones, more than 80% recorded once. The entry originates in a study of blood T cell repertoires in COVID-19. V was pared by 0 bases and J by 2 bases, with 23 bases between. This CDR3 is built from 20 residues. Germline CDR1 and CDR2: LGHNA and YSLEER. This TCR derives from a woman aged 60-75 years with COVID-19, enrolled during active disease. What was sequenced was peripheral blood. The V call is TRBV4-3, the J call TRBJ2-4; D is perhaps TRBD1 (6 bases). CDR3 protein: CASSQEYARGTNPTKNIQYF. The CDR3, as DNA: TGCGCCAGCAGCCAAGAATATGCCCGTGGGACAAACCCAACCAAAAACATTCAGTACTTC.